What follows is one TCR beta chain and its context. The CDR3 is made up of 19 amino acids. V lost 3 bases and J lost 2; bases outside the gene matches: 10. CDR1 SGHVS and CDR2 FNYEAQ come from the germline V gene. Profiling relied on immunoSEQ multiplex PCR, and the TCRdb table lists in-frame clones only, not all of them. The table records 450,000 to 600,000 clones, around 90% of them present only once. This sample stems from a study of blood T cell repertoires in COVID-19. The sequence came from a woman between 18 and 29 years old who had recovered from COVID-19. Sequences were obtained from PBMCs or T cells enriched from blood (not recorded which). This chain connects TRBV7-6 to TRBJ2-1; TRBD2 agrees at 13 bases. The CDR3: CASSFPGTSGEATYNEQFF. The CDR3 nucleotides are TGTGCCAGCAGCTTCCCTGGGACTAGCGGGGAGGCGACCTACAATGAGCAGTTCTTC.